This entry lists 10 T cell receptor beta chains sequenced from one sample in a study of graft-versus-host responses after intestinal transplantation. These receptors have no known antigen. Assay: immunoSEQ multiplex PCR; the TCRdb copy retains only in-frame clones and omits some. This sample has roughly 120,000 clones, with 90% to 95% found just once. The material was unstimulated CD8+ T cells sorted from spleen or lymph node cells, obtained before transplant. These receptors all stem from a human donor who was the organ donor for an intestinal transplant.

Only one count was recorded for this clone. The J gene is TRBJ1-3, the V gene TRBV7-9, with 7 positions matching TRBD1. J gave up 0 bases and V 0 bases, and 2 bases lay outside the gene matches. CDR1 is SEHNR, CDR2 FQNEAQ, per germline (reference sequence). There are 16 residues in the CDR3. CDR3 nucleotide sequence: TGTGCCAGCAGCTTAGCAGGGACAGTCTCTGGAAACACCATATATTTT. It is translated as CASSLAGTVSGNTIYF.

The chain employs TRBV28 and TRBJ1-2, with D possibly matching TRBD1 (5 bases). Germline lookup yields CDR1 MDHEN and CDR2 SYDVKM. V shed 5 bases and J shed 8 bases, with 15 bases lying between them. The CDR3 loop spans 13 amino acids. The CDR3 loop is CASSRGLKGGYTF. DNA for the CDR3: TGTGCCAGCAGTCGGGGCCTCAAGGGGGGCTACACCTTC.

CDR3 protein: CASSLSGSGDTQYF. In DNA, the CDR3 is TGTGCCAGCAGTTTGAGCGGGAGTGGTGATACGCAGTATTTT. The chain uses TRBV28 and TRBJ2-3, with 8 bases fitting TRBD2. Germline V gene sequence: CDR1 MDHEN, CDR2 SYDVKM. The CDR3 extends over 14 amino acids. V shed 3 bases and J 6 bases; nucleotides not matched to a gene: 5.

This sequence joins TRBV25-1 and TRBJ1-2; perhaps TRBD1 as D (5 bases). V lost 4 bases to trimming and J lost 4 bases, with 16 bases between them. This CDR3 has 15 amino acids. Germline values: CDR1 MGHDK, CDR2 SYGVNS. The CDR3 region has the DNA TGTGCCAGCAGTGTACGGGGCAGGATCATCTATGGCTACACCTTC. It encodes CASSVRGRIIYGYTF.

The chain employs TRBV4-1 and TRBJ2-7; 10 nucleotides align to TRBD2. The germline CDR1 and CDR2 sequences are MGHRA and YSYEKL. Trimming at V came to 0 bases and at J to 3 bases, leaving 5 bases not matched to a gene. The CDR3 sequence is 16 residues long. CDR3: CASSQDIASGSYEQYF. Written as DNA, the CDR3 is TGCGCCAGCAGCCAAGATATAGCTAGCGGGAGCTACGAGCAGTACTTC.

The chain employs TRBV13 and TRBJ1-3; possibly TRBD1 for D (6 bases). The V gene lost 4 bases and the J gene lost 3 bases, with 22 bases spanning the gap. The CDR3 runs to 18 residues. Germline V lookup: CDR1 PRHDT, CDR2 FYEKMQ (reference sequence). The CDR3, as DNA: TGTGCCAGCAGCTATGCCCACCAGCCAGGGGAGAGTGGAAACACCATATATTTT. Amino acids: CASSYAHQPGESGNTIYF.

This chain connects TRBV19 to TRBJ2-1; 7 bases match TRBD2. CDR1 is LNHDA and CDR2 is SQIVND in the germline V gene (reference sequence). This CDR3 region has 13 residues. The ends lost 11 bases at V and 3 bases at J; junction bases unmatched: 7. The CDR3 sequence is CAGGSSFYNEQFF. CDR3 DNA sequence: TGTGCCGGCGGGAGTTCGTTCTACAATGAGCAGTTCTTC.

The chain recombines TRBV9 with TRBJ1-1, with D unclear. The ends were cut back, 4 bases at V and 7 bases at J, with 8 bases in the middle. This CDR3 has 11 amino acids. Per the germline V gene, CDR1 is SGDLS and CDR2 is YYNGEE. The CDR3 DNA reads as TGTGCCAGCAGCCCAGCTGTTGAAGCTTTCTTT. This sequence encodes CASSPAVEAFF.

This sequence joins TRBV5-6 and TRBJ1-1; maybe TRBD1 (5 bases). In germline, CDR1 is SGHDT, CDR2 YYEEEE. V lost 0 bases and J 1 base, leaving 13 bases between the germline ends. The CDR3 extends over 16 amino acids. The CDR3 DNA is TGTGCCAGCAGCTTGGGCCAAGGGGTCCCGAACACTGAAGCTTTCTTT. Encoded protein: CASSLGQGVPNTEAFF.

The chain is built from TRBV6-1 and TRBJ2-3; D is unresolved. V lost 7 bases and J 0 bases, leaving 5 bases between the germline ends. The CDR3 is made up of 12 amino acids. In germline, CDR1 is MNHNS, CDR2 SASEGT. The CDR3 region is CASIASTDTQYF. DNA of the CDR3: TGTGCCAGCATTGCAAGCACAGATACGCAGTATTTT.